This T cell receptor beta chain was recorded in a study of patients and donors after allogeneic stem cell transplantation (dated by TCRdb to between 2020 and 2021). On this clonotype: The antigen this receptor binds is unknown. No quality values exist for individual bases; no much larger clone is one base distant.

The library was produced with RT-PCR. The data were produced on a NextSeq 550. In-frame beta chains were kept once TCRdb had trimmed the public reads at Q25 with fastp and called clones with MiXCR. Every distinct CDR3 protein forms one entry, paired with its most common genes and DNA. This sample lists 80,000 to 90,000 distinct CDR3 sequences; roughly 50% were detected once. Roughly three fifths of the sample is in the top ten clones. For CDR1 and CDR2, the germline V gene lists MDHEN and SYDVKM. The cysteine opens and the phenylalanine closes a CDR3 of 14 amino acids. Kept here is only the CDR3 DNA, which spans 42 bases and is read in frame from base 1. Deletion took 4 bases off V and 4 bases off J, with a span of 13 bases between the germline ends.

This TCR was recovered from a human donor who was either an allogeneic HSCT recipient or a stem cell or donor lymphocyte infusion donor (not recorded which). It is not recorded whose cells these are; they may come from a transplant donor. The receptor chain draws on TRBV28 and TRBJ1-2; no D gene can be assigned with confidence. Sequenced material: blood, either unsorted or a sorted T cell fraction (not recorded which). The CDR3 region reads CASSYPGEFYGYTF. The DNA is TGTGCCAGCAGTTACCCTGGGGAGTTCTATGGCTACACCTTC.